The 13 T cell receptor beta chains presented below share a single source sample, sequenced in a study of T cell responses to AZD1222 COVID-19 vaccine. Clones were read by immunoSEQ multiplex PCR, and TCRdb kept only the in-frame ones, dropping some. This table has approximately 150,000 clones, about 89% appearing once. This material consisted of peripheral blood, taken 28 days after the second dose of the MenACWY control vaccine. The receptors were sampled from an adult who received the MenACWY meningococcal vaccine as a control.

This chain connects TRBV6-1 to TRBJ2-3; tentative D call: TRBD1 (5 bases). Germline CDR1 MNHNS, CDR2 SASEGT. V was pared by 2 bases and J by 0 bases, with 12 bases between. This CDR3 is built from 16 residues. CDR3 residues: CASSERGRLSTDTQYF. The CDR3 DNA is TGTGCCAGCAGTGAAAGGGGTCGTCTCAGCACAGATACGCAGTATTTT.

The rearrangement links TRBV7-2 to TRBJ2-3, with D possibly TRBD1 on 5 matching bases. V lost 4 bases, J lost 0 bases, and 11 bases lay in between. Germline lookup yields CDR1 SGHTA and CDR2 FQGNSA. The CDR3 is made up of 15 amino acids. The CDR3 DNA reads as TGTGCCAGCAGCTCCCGGACACCTAGCACAGATACGCAGTATTTT. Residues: CASSSRTPSTDTQYF.

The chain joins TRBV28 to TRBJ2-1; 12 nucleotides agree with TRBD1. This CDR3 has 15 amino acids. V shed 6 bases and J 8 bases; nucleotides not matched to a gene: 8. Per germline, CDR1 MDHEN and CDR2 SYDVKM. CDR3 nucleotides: TGTGCCAGCAGCTCCTCCGGGACAGGGGGCGATGAGCAGTTCTTC. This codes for CASSSSGTGGDEQFF.

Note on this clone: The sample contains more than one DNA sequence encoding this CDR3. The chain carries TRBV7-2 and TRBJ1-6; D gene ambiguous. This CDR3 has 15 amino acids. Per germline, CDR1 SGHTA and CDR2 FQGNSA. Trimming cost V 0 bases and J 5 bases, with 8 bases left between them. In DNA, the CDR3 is TGTGCCAGCAGCTTAGCATCCGGAAATAATTCACCCCTCCACTTT. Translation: CASSLASGNNSPLHF.

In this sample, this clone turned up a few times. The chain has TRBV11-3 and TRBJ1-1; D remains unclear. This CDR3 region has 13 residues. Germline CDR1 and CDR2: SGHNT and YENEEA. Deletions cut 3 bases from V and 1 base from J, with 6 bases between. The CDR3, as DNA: TGTGCCAGCAGCTTCAGTACGAACACTGAAGCTTTCTTT. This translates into CASSFSTNTEAFF.

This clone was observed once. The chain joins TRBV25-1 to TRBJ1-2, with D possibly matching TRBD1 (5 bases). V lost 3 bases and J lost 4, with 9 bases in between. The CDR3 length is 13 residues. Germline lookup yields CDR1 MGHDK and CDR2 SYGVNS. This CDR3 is CASSDQGGYGYTF. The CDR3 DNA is TGTGCCAGCAGTGATCAGGGCGGCTATGGCTACACCTTC.

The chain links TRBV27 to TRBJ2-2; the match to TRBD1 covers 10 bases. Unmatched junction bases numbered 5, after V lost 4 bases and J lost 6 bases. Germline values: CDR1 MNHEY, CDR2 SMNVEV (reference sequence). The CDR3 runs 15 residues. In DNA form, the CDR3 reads TGTGCCAGCAGTTCCTGGACAGGGGGGCCCGGGGAGCTGTTTTTT. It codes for CASSSWTGGPGELFF.

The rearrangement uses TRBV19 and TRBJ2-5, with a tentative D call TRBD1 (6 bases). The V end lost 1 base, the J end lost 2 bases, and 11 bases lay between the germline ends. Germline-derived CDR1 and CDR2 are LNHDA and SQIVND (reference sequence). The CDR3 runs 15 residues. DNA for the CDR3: TGTGCCAGTAGTATAGGGGGCAGGGGACAAGAGACCCAGTACTTC. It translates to CASSIGGRGQETQYF.

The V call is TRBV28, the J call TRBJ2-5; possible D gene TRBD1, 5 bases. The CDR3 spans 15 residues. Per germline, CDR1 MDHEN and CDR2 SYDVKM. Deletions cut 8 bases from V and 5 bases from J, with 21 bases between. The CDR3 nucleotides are TGTGCCAGCCACCGCCAGTGGCAGGGTGCGGAGACCCAGTACTTC. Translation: CASHRQWQGAETQYF.

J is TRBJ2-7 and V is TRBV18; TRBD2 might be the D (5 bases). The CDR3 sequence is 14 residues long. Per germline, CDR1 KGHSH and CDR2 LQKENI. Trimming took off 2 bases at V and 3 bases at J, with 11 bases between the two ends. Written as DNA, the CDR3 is TGTGCCAGCTCACCAGGCGAAGAGGGCTACGAGCAGTACTTC. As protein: CASSPGEEGYEQYF.

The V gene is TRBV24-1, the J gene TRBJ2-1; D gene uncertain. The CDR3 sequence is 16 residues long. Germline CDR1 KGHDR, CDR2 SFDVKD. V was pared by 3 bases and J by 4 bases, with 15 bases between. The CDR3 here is CATSDHGPSSYNEQFF. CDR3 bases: TGTGCCACCAGTGATCATGGGCCATCTAGTTACAATGAGCAGTTCTTC.

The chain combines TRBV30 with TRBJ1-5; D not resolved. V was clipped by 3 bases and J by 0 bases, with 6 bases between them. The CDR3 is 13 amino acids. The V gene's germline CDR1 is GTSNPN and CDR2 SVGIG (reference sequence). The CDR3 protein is CAWRTSSNQPQHF. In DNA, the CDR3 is TGTGCCTGGAGGACGTCTAGCAATCAGCCCCAGCATTTT.

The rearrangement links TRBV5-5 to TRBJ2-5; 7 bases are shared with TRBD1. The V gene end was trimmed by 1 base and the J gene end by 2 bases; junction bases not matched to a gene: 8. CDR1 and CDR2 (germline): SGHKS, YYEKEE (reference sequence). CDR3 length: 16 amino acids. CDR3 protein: CASSLSVGGGQETQYF. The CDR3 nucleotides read TGTGCCAGCAGCTTGTCGGTAGGGGGCGGGCAAGAGACCCAGTACTTC.